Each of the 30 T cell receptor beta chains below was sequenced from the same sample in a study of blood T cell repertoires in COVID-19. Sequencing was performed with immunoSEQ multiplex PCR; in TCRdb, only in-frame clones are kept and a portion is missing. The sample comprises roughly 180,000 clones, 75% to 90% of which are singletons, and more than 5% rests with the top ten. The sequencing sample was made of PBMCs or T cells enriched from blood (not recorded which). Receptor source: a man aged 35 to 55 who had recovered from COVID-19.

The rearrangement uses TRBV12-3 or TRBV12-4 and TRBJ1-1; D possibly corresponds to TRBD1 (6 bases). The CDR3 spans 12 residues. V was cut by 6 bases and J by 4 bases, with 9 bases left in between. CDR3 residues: CASSQQGTEAFF. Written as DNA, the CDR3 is TGTGCCAGCAGCCAACAGGGCACTGAAGCTTTCTTT.

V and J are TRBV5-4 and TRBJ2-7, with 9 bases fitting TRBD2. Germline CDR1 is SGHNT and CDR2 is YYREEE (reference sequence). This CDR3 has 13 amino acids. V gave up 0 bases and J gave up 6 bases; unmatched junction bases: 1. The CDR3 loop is CASSLGLAVEQYF. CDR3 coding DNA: TGTGCCAGCAGCTTGGGACTAGCGGTCGAGCAGTACTTC.

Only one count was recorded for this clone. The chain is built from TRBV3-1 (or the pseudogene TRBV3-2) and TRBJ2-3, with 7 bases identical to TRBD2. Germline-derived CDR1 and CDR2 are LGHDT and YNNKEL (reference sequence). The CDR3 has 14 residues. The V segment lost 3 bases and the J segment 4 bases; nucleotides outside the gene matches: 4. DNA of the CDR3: TGTGCCAGCAGCCACACTAGCGCGGCAGATACGCAGTATTTT. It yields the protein CASSHTSAADTQYF.

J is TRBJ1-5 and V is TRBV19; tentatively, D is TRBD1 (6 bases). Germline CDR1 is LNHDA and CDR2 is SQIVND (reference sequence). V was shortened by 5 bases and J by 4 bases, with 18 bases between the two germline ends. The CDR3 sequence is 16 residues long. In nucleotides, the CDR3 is TGTGCCAGTAGTTCCGGACAGCCAACTCCAAATCAGCCCCAGCATTTT. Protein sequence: CASSSGQPTPNQPQHF.

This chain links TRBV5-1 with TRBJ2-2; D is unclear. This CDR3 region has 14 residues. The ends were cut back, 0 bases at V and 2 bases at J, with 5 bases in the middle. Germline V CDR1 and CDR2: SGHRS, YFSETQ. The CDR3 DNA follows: TGCGCCAGCAGCTTGGATGTAAACACCGGGGAGCTGTTTTTT. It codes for CASSLDVNTGELFF.

The CDR3 spells CASGVIAGEQYF. In DNA, the CDR3 is TGTGCCAGCGGCGTTATAGCGGGCGAGCAGTACTTC. The V call is TRBV28, the J call TRBJ2-7; TRBD2 agrees at 7 bases. Germline V gene sequence: CDR1 MDHEN, CDR2 SYDVKM. V gave up 8 bases and J gave up 6 bases; unmatched junction bases: 7. This CDR3 contains 12 residues.

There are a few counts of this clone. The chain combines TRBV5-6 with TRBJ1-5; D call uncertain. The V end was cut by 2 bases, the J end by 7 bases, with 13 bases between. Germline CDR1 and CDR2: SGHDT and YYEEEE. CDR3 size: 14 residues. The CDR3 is CASSFGAGGQPQHF. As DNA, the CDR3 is TGTGCCAGCAGCTTTGGTGCGGGCGGCCAGCCCCAGCATTTT.

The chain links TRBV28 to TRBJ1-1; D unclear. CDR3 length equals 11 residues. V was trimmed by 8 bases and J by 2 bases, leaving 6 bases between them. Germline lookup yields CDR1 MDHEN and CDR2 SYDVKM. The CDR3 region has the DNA TGTGCCAGCGGGCTTAACACTGAAGCTTTCTTT. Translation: CASGLNTEAFF. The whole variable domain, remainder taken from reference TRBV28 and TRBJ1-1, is DVKVTQSSRYLVKRTGEKVFLECVQDMDHENMFWYRQDPGLGLRLIYFSYDVKMKEKGDIPEGYSVSREKKERFSLILESASTNQTSMYLCASGLNTEAFFGQGTRLTVV.

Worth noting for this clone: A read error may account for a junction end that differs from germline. CDR3 DNA sequence: TGTGCCAGCAGTTACTATGCCCCGGTCCCGAACGCTGAAGCTTTCTTT. As protein: CASSYYAPVPNAEAFF. The chain uses TRBV6-5 and TRBJ1-1, with D uncertain. The CDR3 contains 16 residues. The germline gives CDR1 MNHEY, CDR2 SVGAGI.

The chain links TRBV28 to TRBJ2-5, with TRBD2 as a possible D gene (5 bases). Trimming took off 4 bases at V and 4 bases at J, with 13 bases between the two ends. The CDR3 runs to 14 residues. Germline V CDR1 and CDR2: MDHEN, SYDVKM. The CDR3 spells CASSSPTEGETQYF. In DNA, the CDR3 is TGTGCCAGCAGTTCCCCGACTGAGGGAGAGACCCAGTACTTC.

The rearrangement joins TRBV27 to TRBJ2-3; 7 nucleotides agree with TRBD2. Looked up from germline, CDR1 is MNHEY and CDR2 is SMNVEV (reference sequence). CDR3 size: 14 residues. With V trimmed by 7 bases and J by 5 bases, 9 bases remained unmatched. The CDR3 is CASTLSGTQDTQYF. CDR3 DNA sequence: TGTGCCAGCACCCTCAGCGGGACCCAAGATACGCAGTATTTT.

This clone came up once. The CDR3 reads CASSLIVGENEQFF. The CDR3 DNA is TGTGCCAGCAGCTTAATTGTAGGGGAAAATGAGCAGTTCTTC. The chain links TRBV7-3 to TRBJ2-1, with D maybe TRBD1 (5 bases). The germline CDR1 and CDR2 sequences are SGHTA and FQGTGA. The CDR3 sequence is 14 residues long. V lost 1 base and J 7 bases, leaving 11 bases between the germline ends.

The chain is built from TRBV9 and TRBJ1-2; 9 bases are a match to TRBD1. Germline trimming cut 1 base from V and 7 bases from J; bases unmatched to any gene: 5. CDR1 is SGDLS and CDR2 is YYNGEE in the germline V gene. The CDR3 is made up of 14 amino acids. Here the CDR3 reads CASSVSKDRGGYTF. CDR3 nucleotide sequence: TGTGCCAGCAGCGTAAGCAAGGACAGGGGTGGCTACACCTTC.

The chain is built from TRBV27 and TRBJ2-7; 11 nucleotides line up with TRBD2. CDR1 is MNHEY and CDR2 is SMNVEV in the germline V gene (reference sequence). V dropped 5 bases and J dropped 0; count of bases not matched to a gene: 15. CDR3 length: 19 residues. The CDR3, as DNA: TGTGCCAGCAGTCCATATCCCCCCGGACTAGCGGGCCTCTCCTACGAGCAGTACTTC. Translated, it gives CASSPYPPGLAGLSYEQYF.

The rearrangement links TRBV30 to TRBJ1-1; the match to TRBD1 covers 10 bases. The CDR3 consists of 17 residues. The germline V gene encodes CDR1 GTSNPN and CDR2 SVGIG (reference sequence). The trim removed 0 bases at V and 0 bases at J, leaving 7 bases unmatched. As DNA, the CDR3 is TGTGCCTGGAGTGTAGGGGACAGGGGAAGGGTGAACACTGAAGCTTTCTTT. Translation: CAWSVGDRGRVNTEAFF.

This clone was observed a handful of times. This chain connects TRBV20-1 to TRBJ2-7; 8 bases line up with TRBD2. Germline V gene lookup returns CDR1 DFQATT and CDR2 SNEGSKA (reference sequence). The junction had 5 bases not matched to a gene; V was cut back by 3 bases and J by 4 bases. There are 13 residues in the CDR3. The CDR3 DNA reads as TGCAGTGCTAGTGGTCCGGGAGGGTACGAGCAGTACTTC. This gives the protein CSASGPGGYEQYF.

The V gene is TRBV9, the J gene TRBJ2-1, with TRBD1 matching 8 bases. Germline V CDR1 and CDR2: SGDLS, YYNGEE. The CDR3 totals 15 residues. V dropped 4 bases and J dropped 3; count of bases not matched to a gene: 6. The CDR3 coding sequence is TGTGCCAGCAGCCCGCGGACAGGGTTCTACAATGAGCAGTTCTTC. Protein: CASSPRTGFYNEQFF. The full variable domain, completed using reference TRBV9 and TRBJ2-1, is DSGVTQTPKHLITATGQRVTLRCSPRSGDLSVYWYQQSLDQGLQFLIQYYNGEERAKGNILERFSAQQFPDLHSELNLSSLELGDSALYFCASSPRTGFYNEQFFGPGTRLTVL.

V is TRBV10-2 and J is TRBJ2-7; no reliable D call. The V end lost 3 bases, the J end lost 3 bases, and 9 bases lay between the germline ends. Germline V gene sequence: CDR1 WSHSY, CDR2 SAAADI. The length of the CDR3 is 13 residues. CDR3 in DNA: TGCGCCAGCAGTGATGCGGTCAGCTACGAGCAGTACTTC. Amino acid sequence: CASSDAVSYEQYF.

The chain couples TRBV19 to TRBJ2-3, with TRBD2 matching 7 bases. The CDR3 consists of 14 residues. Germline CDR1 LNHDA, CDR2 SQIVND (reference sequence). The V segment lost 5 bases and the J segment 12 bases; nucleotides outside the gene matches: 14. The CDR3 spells CASSPQELAATQYF. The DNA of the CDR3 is TGTGCCAGTAGTCCCCAAGAGCTAGCGGCTACCCAGTATTTT.

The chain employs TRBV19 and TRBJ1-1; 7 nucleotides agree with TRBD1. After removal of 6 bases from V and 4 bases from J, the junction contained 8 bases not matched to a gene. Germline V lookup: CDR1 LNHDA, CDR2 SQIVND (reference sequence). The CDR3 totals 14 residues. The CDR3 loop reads CASSPGQWGTEAFF. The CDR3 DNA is TGTGCCAGTAGCCCGGGACAGTGGGGCACTGAAGCTTTCTTT. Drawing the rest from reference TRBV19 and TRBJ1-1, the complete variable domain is DGGITQSPKYLFRKEGQNVTLSCEQNLNHDAMYWYRQDPGQGLRLIYYSQIVNDFQKGDIAEGYSVSREKKESFPLTVTSAQKNPTAFYLCASSPGQWGTEAFFGQGTRLTVV.

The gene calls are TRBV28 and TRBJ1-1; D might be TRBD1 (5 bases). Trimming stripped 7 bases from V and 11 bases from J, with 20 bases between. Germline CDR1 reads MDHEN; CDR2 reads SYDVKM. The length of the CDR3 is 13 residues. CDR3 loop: CASTQGTPLSAFF. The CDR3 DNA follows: TGTGCCAGCACCCAGGGCACGCCCTTGAGTGCTTTCTTT.

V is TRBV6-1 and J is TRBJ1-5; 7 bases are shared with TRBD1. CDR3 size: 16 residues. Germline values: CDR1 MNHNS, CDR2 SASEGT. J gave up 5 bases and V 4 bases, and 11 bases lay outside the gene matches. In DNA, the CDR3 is TGTGCCAGCAGTGGCGCGGGACAGCTAGGCGATCAGCCCCAGCATTTT. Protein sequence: CASSGAGQLGDQPQHF.

This CDR3 is CAWGRGGDQPQHF. In DNA, the CDR3 is TGTGCCTGGGGTAGGGGGGGGGATCAGCCCCAGCATTTT. The rearrangement uses TRBV30 and TRBJ1-5; D is perhaps TRBD1 (6 bases). Trimming took off 5 bases at V and 5 bases at J, with 13 bases between the two ends. The germline CDR1 and CDR2 sequences are GTSNPN and SVGIG (reference sequence). The CDR3 length is 13 residues.

The CDR3 reads CASSVTPSNEKLFF. CDR3 in DNA: TGTGCCAGCAGCGTAACACCGTCTAATGAAAAACTGTTTTTT. This rearrangement joins TRBV9 to TRBJ1-4; unclear D gene. V was clipped by 1 base and J by 3 bases, with 7 bases between them. Per the germline V gene, CDR1 is SGDLS and CDR2 is YYNGEE. This CDR3 contains 14 residues.

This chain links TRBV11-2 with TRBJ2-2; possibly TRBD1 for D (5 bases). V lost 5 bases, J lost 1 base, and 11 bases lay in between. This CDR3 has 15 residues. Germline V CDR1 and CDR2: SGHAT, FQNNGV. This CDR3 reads CASSPQGLNTGELFF. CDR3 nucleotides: TGTGCCAGCAGCCCCCAGGGTCTGAACACCGGGGAGCTGTTTTTT.

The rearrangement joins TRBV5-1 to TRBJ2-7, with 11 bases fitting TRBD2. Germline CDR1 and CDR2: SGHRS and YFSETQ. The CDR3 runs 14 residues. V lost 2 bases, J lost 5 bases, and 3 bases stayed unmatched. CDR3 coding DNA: TGCGCCAGCAGCTTTAGCGGGGGGGCGAACGAGCAGTACTTC. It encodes CASSFSGGANEQYF.

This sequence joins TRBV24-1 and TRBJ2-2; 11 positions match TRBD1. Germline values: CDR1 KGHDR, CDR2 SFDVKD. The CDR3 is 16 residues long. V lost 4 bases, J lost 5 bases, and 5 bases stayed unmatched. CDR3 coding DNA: TGTGCCACCAGTGAGTCGGGACAGGGGGTAACCGGGGAGCTGTTTTTT. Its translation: CATSESGQGVTGELFF.

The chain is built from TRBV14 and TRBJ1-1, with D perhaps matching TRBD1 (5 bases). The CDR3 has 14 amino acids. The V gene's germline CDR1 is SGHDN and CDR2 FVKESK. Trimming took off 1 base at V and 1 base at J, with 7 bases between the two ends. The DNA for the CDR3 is TGTGCCAGCAGCCAAGTTAGGGGGAACACTGAAGCTTTCTTT. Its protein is CASSQVRGNTEAFF. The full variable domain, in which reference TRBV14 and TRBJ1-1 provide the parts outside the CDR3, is EAGVTQFPSHSVIEKGQTVTLRCDPISGHDNLYWYRRVMGKEIKFLLHFVKESKQDESGMPNNRFLAERTGGTYSTLKVQPAELEDSGVYFCASSQVRGNTEAFFGQGTRLTVV.

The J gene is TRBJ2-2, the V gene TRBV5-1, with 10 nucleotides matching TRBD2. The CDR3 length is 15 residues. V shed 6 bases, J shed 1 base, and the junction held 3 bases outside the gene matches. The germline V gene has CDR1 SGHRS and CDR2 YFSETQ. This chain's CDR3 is CASTPSGRNTGELFF. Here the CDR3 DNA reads TGCGCCAGCACGCCTAGCGGGAGGAACACCGGGGAGCTGTTTTTT.

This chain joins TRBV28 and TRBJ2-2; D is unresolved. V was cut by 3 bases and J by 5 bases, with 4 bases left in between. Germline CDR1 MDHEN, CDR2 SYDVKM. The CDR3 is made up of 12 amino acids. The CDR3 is CASSLTTGELFF. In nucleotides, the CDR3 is TGTGCCAGCAGTTTGACTACCGGGGAGCTGTTTTTT.